This entry is about one TCR beta chain. Its antigen is not known. This specimen belongs to a study of identical twins. One entry per CDR3 protein, called by TCRdb with MiXCR from the 5' RACE reads. The sample holds some 1,700,000 distinct CDR3 sequences, roughly a third seen once. Study conclusions and caveats: Not following the same donors, the study drew its conclusions from cross-sectional statistical analysis. In monozygotic twins, models underestimated the sharing of out-of-frame TCR alpha. Memory repertoires showed no such pattern, whereas abundant cord blood beta clonotypes carried fewer insertions.

Every one of the donors was a healthy Caucasian. The CDR3 extends over 16 amino acids. Germline assignment: CDR1 ENHRY and CDR2 SYGVKD. After removal of 0 bases from V and 4 bases from J, the junction contained 2 bases not matched to a gene. V gene TRBV10-3 combines with J gene TRBJ2-1, with TRBD2 identical over 11 bases. Material: cord blood. The origin of this receptor is a newborn girl in good health. The CDR3 DNA is TGTGCCATCAGTGAGTCTAGGACTAGCGGGTACAATGAGCAGTTCTTC. Amino acids: CAISESRTSGYNEQFF.